Below are 10 T cell receptor beta chains sequenced from a single sample in a study of PD-1 blockade in classical Hodgkin lymphoma. Data came from immunoSEQ multiplex PCR; TCRdb stores just in-frame clones and leaves some out. The table has tens of thousands of clones, roughly three quarters seen once. Documented time point: cycle 4 day 1 (C4D1), after more than five weeks of nivolumab. Every single patient, without exception, relapsed after autologous stem cell transplantation, and brentuximab vedotin exposure varied. Specimen: peripheral blood mononuclear cells (PBMCs), collected before the fourth cycle of nivolumab. These receptor sequences come from a human donor with classical Hodgkin lymphoma.

This clone is labeled medium-sized. The chain recombines TRBV6-1 with TRBJ1-5; no definite D call. The CDR3 totals 14 residues. Germline V lookup: CDR1 MNHNS, CDR2 SASEGT. V shed 1 base and J shed 3 bases, with 7 bases lying between them. CDR3 DNA sequence: TGTGCCAGCAGTGAAGTCCGGTACAATCAGCCCCAGCATTTT. Its protein is CASSEVRYNQPQHF.

V gene TRBV6-5 combines with J gene TRBJ2-7; D assignment may be TRBD1 or TRBD2 (5 bases each). The CDR3 contains 12 residues. CDR1 MNHEY and CDR2 SVGAGI come from the germline V gene. The germline V and J ends were trimmed by 6 bases and 6 bases, with 12 bases remaining between them. For the CDR3, the DNA is TGTGCCAGCAGGCAGGGAGTAGGCGAGCAGTACTTC. Translating gives CASRQGVGEQYF.

V gene TRBV29-1 combines with J gene TRBJ2-7, with D uncertain. V was cut by 4 bases and J by 2 bases, with 12 bases left in between. CDR1 and CDR2 (germline): SQVTM, ANQGSEA. The CDR3 runs 13 residues. CDR3 DNA sequence: TGCAGCGTTGGCGTCGGAACCGCCTACGAGCAGTACTTC. Its protein is CSVGVGTAYEQYF.

The chain is built from TRBV19 and TRBJ1-1, with 7 positions matching TRBD1. CDR1 and CDR2 from the germline V gene are LNHDA and SQIVND (reference sequence). After removal of 7 bases from V and 1 base from J, the junction contained 9 bases not matched to a gene. The CDR3 totals 15 residues. DNA for the CDR3: TGTGCCAGTAAAGGTTCCGGGACAGAGAACACTGAAGCTTTCTTT. This gives the protein CASKGSGTENTEAFF.

This clone occurred a few times. The chain joins TRBV10-3 to TRBJ1-5; unclear D gene. V lost 11 bases, J lost 3 bases, and 14 bases lay in between. The germline V gene encodes CDR1 ENHRY and CDR2 SYGVKD. This CDR3 has 13 residues. The CDR3 loop is CASKEGLNQPQHF. CDR3 coding DNA: TGTGCCTCCAAGGAAGGCCTCAATCAGCCCCAGCATTTT.

Here the CDR3 reads CASSFSGQPQHF. In DNA form, the CDR3 reads TGTGCCAGCAGTTTCTCGGGCCAGCCCCAGCATTTT. This chain links TRBV27 with TRBJ1-5; D unclear. V lost 3 bases, J lost 7 bases, and 7 bases lay in between. In germline, CDR1 is MNHEY, CDR2 SMNVEV (reference sequence). This CDR3 has 12 amino acids.

A note on this clone: At one end the junction does not follow the germline gene, possibly because of a read error. This chain connects TRBV28 to TRBJ2-1; the match to TRBD1 covers 9 bases. Germline V CDR1 and CDR2: MDHEN, SYDVKM. There are 11 residues in the CDR3. In nucleotides, the CDR3 is TGTGCCGGTGGAACGGACAGGGGCCTCCTCTTC. It encodes CAGGTDRGLLF.

The V call is TRBV28, the J call TRBJ2-1; the D is unclear. CDR3 length: 15 amino acids. V lost 4 bases and J lost 6, with 16 bases in between. Per the germline V gene, CDR1 is MDHEN and CDR2 is SYDVKM. This chain's CDR3 is CASSSTVDSFNEQFF. CDR3 in DNA: TGTGCCAGCAGTTCAACAGTGGATTCTTTCAATGAGCAGTTCTTC. The entire variable domain, with the rest obtained from reference TRBV28 and TRBJ2-1, is as follows: DVKVTQSSRYLVKRTGEKVFLECVQDMDHENMFWYRQDPGLGLRLIYFSYDVKMKEKGDIPEGYSVSREKKERFSLILESASTNQTSMYLCASSSTVDSFNEQFFGPGTRLTVL.

This sequence joins TRBV5-1 and TRBJ2-3; D might be TRBD1 (6 bases). With 0 bases removed from V and 2 bases from J, the gap between germline ends came to 10 bases. CDR1 and CDR2 (germline): SGHRS, YFSETQ. This CDR3 region has 15 residues. The CDR3 is CASSLEQGLTDTQYF. The CDR3 DNA sequence: TGCGCCAGCAGCTTGGAACAGGGCCTCACAGATACGCAGTATTTT.

The J gene is TRBJ2-7, the V gene TRBV14; TRBD1 matches at 9 bases. Unmatched junction bases numbered 7, after V lost 0 bases and J lost 7 bases. The CDR3 runs 15 residues. CDR1 and CDR2 (germline): SGHDN, FVKESK. The CDR3 here is CASSQDTGGYDEQYF. CDR3 DNA sequence: TGTGCCAGCAGCCAAGATACAGGGGGCTATGATGAGCAGTACTTC.